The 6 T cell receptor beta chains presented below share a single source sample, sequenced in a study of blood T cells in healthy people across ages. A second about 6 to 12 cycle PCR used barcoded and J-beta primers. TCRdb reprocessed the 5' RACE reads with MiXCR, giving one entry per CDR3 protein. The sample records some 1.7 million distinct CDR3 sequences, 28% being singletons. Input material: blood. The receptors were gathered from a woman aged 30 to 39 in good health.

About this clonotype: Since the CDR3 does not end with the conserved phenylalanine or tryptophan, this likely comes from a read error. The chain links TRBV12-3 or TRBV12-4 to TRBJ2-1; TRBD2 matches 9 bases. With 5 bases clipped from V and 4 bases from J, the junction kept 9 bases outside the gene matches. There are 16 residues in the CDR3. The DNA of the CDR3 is TGTGCCAGCAGTCCTCCTAGCGGGGCGGGATACAATGAGCAGTTCTAC. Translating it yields CASSPPSGAGYNEQFY.

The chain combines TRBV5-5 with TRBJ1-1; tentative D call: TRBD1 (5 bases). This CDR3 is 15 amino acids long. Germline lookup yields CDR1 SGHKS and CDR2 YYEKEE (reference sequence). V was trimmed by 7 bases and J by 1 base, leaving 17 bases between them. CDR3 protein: CASVPSPRGNTEAFF. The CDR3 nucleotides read TGTGCCAGCGTCCCGTCCCCAAGGGGGAACACTGAAGCTTTCTTT. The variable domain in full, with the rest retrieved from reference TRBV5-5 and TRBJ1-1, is DAGVTQSPTHLIKTRGQQVTLRCSPISGHKSVSWYQQVLGQGPQFIFQYYEKEERGRGNFPDRFSARQFPNYSSELNVNALLLGDSALYLCASVPSPRGNTEAFFGQGTRLTVV.

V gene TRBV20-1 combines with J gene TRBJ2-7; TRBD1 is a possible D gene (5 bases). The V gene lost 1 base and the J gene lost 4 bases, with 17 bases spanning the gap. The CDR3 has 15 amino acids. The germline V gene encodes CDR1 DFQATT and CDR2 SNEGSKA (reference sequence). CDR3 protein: CSARGRATVGYEQYF. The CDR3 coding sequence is TGCAGTGCTAGAGGCAGGGCCACAGTGGGTTACGAGCAGTACTTC.

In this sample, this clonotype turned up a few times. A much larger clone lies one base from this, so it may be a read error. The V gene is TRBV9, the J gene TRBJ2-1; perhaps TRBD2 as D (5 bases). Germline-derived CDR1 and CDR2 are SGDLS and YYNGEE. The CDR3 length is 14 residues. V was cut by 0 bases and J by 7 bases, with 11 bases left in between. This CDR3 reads CASSVGLTLNEQFF. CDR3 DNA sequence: TGTGCCAGCAGCGTAGGACTAACTTTGAATGAGCAGTTCTTC.

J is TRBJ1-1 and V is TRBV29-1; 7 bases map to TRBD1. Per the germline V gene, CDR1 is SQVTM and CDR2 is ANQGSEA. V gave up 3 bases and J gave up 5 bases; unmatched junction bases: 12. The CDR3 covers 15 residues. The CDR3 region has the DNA TGCAGCGTTGATGGGACCTCAACAGGGGAAACTGAAGCTTTCTTT. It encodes CSVDGTSTGETEAFF. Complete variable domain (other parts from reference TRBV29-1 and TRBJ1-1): SAVISQKPSRDICQRGTSLTIQCQVDSQVTMMFWYRQQPGQSLTLIATANQGSEATYESGFVIDKFPISRPNLTFSTLTVSNMSPEDSSIYLCSVDGTSTGETEAFFGQGTRLTVV.

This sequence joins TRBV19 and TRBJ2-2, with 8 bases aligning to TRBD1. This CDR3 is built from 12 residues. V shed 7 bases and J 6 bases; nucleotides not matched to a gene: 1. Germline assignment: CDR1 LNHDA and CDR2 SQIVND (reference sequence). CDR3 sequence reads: CASKQGAGELFF. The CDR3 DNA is TGTGCCAGTAAACAGGGGGCCGGGGAGCTGTTTTTT.